The 18 T cell receptor beta chains below come from one sample, sequenced in a study of cytomegalovirus exposure and HLA in healthy donors. Method: immunoSEQ multiplex PCR; TCRdb's copy keeps in-frame clones and lacks some. The sample gives 200,000 or so clones, more than 80% of which show up once; roughly 7.5% is in the top ten. Sequenced material: PBMCs. The source is a young man in good health and CMV-seropositive.

The chain is built from TRBV6-4 and TRBJ2-1; 9 bases are a match to TRBD2. Germline-derived CDR1 and CDR2 are MRHNA and SNTAGT. This CDR3 is built from 15 residues. V gave up 6 bases and J gave up 0 bases; unmatched junction bases: 3. The CDR3 DNA reads TGTGCCAGCAGCCTGACTAGCGGCTCCTACAATGAGCAGTTCTTC. Translation gives CASSLTSGSYNEQFF.

This chain joins TRBV9 and TRBJ2-6; possibly TRBD1 for D (5 bases). V gave up 2 bases and J gave up 9 bases, with 15 bases separating them. Germline V gives CDR1 SGDLS, CDR2 YYNGEE. CDR3 size: 15 residues. This chain's CDR3 is CASSVATVAGNVLTF. As DNA, the CDR3 is TGTGCCAGCAGCGTTGCGACAGTGGCTGGCAACGTCCTGACTTTC.

V and J are TRBV27 and TRBJ2-7; 9 bases line up with TRBD1. This CDR3 is built from 15 residues. Germline values: CDR1 MNHEY, CDR2 SMNVEV (reference sequence). The junction had 9 bases not matched to a gene; V was cut back by 4 bases and J by 5 bases. CDR3 sequence: CASSSPGTGTDEQYF. The CDR3 coding sequence is TGTGCCAGCAGTTCTCCCGGGACAGGGACCGACGAGCAGTACTTC.

This rearrangement joins TRBV30 to TRBJ1-1; 8 positions match TRBD1. V shed 0 bases, J shed 8 bases, and the junction held 5 bases outside the gene matches. Per germline, CDR1 GTSNPN and CDR2 SVGIG (reference sequence). The CDR3 spans 13 residues. Written as DNA, the CDR3 is TGTGCCTGGAGTGTCGTGAGGACAGGGGAAGCTTTCTTT. Protein product: CAWSVVRTGEAFF. Full variable domain (rest looked up from reference TRBV30 and TRBJ1-1): SQTIHQWPATLVQPVGSPLSLECTVEGTSNPNLYWYRQAAGRGLQLLFYSVGIGQISSEVPQNLSASRPQDRQFILSSKKLLLSDSGFYLCAWSVVRTGEAFFGQGTRLTVV.

V is TRBV28 and J is TRBJ1-3; 10 bases map to TRBD1. Germline V gives CDR1 MDHEN, CDR2 SYDVKM. This CDR3 has 18 amino acids. After removal of 7 bases from V and 0 bases from J, the junction contained 12 bases not matched to a gene. The CDR3 sequence is CASNNLGTGVSSGNTIYF. The CDR3 region has the DNA TGTGCCAGCAACAACCTTGGGACAGGGGTTTCCTCTGGAAACACCATATATTTT. The variable domain in full, completed from reference TRBV28 and TRBJ1-3, reads DVKVTQSSRYLVKRTGEKVFLECVQDMDHENMFWYRQDPGLGLRLIYFSYDVKMKEKGDIPEGYSVSREKKERFSLILESASTNQTSMYLCASNNLGTGVSSGNTIYFGEGSWLTVV.

The chain links TRBV29-1 to TRBJ1-1, with 7 bases lining up with TRBD1. This CDR3 spans 14 amino acids. Trimming removed 7 bases from V and 2 bases from J; junction bases left unmatched: 10. Germline V CDR1 and CDR2: SQVTM, ANQGSEA. DNA of the CDR3: TGCAGCGCACAAAACACAGGGGCAAACACTGAAGCTTTCTTT. It codes for CSAQNTGANTEAFF.

The V and J genes are TRBV7-2 and TRBJ1-4; possibly TRBD1 for D (5 bases). The germline V gene has CDR1 SGHTA and CDR2 FQGNSA. This CDR3 is built from 13 residues. The V end was cut by 3 bases, the J end by 8 bases, with 10 bases between. The CDR3 DNA sequence: TGTGCCAGCAGCTTTATCAGGGTCGAAAAACTGTTTTTT. It specifies CASSFIRVEKLFF.

The CDR3 here is CASAGLAGGPGTDTQYF. The CDR3 DNA follows: TGTGCCAGCGCCGGACTAGCGGGAGGGCCCGGGACAGATACGCAGTATTTT. The chain carries TRBV5-4 and TRBJ2-3; 15 positions agree with TRBD2. Germline V gives CDR1 SGHNT, CDR2 YYREEE (reference sequence). V lost 7 bases and J lost 3; bases outside the gene matches: 9. The CDR3 is 17 residues long.

V and J are TRBV10-3 and TRBJ1-1, with D perhaps TRBD1 (5 bases). The CDR3 consists of 12 residues. V was trimmed by 6 bases and J by 10 bases, leaving 15 bases between them. Germline V gene sequence: CDR1 ENHRY, CDR2 SYGVKD. The CDR3: CAISAGSTGAFF. CDR3 bases: TGTGCCATCAGCGCAGGTTCAACAGGAGCTTTCTTT.

This clone was detected a few times. The rearrangement joins TRBV10-3 to TRBJ2-5, with 7 bases identical to TRBD1. The CDR3 extends over 13 amino acids. The V and J ends lost 10 bases and 2 bases, in that order; junction bases with no gene match: 7. From germline, CDR1 is ENHRY and CDR2 SYGVKD. The CDR3 nucleotides are TGTGCCACCACAGGGGCATGGCAAGAGACCCAGTACTTC. Its translation is CATTGAWQETQYF.

The chain recombines TRBV5-6 with TRBJ2-2, with a possible D match to TRBD2 (5 bases). CDR3 length: 16 residues. The germline V gene encodes CDR1 SGHDT and CDR2 YYEEEE. The V and J ends lost 5 bases and 4 bases respectively, with 18 bases between them. CDR3 bases: TGTGCCAGCAGACAGTACGTAGCCGAGGGCACCGGGGAGCTGTTTTTT. Translated: CASRQYVAEGTGELFF.

The rearrangement links TRBV28 to TRBJ2-1; 13 nucleotides agree with TRBD2. This CDR3 spans 16 amino acids. Germline CDR1 MDHEN, CDR2 SYDVKM. With 2 bases clipped from V and 4 bases from J, the junction kept 2 bases outside the gene matches. This chain's CDR3 is CASSLRGLAGYNEQFF. The CDR3 coding sequence is TGTGCCAGCAGTTTACGGGGACTAGCGGGATACAATGAGCAGTTCTTC.

V gene TRBV14 combines with J gene TRBJ2-1; 11 nucleotides align to TRBD2. This CDR3 comprises 14 residues. Germline V gene sequence: CDR1 SGHDN, CDR2 FVKESK. V shed 3 bases and J 12 bases; nucleotides not matched to a gene: 7. The CDR3 loop reads CASSQRLAGLGQFF. Here the CDR3 DNA reads TGTGCCAGCAGCCAGAGACTAGCGGGGTTGGGGCAGTTCTTC.

This clone was picked up many times. The chain employs TRBV11-2 and TRBJ2-7; tentatively, D is TRBD1 (5 bases). Per the germline V gene, CDR1 is SGHAT and CDR2 is FQNNGV. With 5 bases removed from V and 5 bases from J, the gap between germline ends came to 19 bases. The length of the CDR3 is 15 residues. The CDR3 DNA follows: TGTGCCAGCAGCCGTCGTCCTGCCTGGGGCGACGAGCAGTACTTC. Amino acids: CASSRRPAWGDEQYF. The full variable domain, rest sourced from reference TRBV11-2 and TRBJ2-7, is EAGVAQSPRYKIIEKRQSVAFWCNPISGHATLYWYQQILGQGPKLLIQFQNNGVVDDSQLPKDRFSAERLKGVDSTLKIQPAKLEDSAVYLCASSRRPAWGDEQYFGPGTRLTVT.

This chain links TRBV4-2 with TRBJ2-7; 7 bases fit TRBD2. CDR3 size: 13 residues. V lost 4 bases and J lost 4; bases outside the gene matches: 4. Looked up from germline, CDR1 is LGHNA and CDR2 is YNFKEQ. CDR3 amino acids: CASSPGEGYEQYF. CDR3 nucleotide sequence: TGTGCCAGCAGCCCGGGGGAGGGTTACGAGCAGTACTTC.

The V gene is TRBV30, the J gene TRBJ2-7; a weak D match, TRBD1 (6 bases). V was shortened by 3 bases and J by 7 bases, with 16 bases between the two germline ends. Germline CDR1 and CDR2: GTSNPN and SVGIG (reference sequence). The CDR3 runs 13 residues. CDR3 in DNA: TGTGCCTGGAGGGACAGCTCTTTTGGGGAGCAGTACTTC. Amino acid sequence: CAWRDSSFGEQYF.

V is TRBV18 and J is TRBJ1-4, with TRBD1 identical over 7 bases. The CDR3 extends over 15 amino acids. V lost 2 bases and J lost 4; bases outside the gene matches: 4. Per germline, CDR1 KGHSH and CDR2 LQKENI. This CDR3 is CASSPEGAGNEKLFF. As DNA, the CDR3 is TGTGCCAGCTCACCAGAGGGGGCCGGTAATGAAAAACTGTTTTTT.

The chain recombines TRBV9 with TRBJ2-1, with 7 bases fitting TRBD1. CDR3 length: 15 amino acids. The V and J ends lost 0 bases and 8 bases, in that order; junction bases with no gene match: 8. Germline values: CDR1 SGDLS, CDR2 YYNGEE. The CDR3 spells CASSVGVGGVDEQFF. The CDR3 DNA is TGTGCCAGCAGCGTAGGGGTAGGGGGCGTGGATGAGCAGTTCTTC. The full variable domain, rest sourced from reference TRBV9 and TRBJ2-1, is DSGVTQTPKHLITATGQRVTLRCSPRSGDLSVYWYQQSLDQGLQFLIQYYNGEERAKGNILERFSAQQFPDLHSELNLSSLELGDSALYFCASSVGVGGVDEQFFGPGTRLTVL.